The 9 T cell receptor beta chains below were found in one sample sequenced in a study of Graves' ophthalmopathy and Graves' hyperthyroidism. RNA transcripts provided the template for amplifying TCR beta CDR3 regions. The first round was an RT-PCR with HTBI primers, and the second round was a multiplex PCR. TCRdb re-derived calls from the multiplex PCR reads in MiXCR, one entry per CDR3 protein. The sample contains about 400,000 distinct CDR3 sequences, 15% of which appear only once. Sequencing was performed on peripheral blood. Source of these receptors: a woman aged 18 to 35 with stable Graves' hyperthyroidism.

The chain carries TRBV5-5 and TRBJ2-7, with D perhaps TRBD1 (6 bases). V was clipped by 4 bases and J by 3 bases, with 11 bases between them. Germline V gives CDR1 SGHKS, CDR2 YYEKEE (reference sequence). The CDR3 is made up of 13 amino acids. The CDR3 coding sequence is TGTGCCAGCAGCGGCTACAGGGACTACGAGCAGTACTTC. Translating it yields CASSGYRDYEQYF. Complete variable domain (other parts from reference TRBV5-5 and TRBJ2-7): DAGVTQSPTHLIKTRGQQVTLRCSPISGHKSVSWYQQVLGQGPQFIFQYYEKEERGRGNFPDRFSARQFPNYSSELNVNALLLGDSALYLCASSGYRDYEQYFGPGTRLTVT.

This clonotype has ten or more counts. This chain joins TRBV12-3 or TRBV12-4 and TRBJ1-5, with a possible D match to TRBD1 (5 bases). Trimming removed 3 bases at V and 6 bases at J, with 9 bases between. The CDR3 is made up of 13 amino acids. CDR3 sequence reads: CASSFQGGQPQHF. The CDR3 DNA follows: TGTGCCAGCAGTTTCCAGGGTGGTCAGCCCCAGCATTTT.

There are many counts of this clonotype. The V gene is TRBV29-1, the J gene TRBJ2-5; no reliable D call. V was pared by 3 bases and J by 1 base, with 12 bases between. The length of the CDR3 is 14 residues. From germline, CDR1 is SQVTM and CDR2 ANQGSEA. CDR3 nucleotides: TGCAGCGTTGAGCCTGACGGAACCCAAGAGACCCAGTACTTC. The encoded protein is CSVEPDGTQETQYF.

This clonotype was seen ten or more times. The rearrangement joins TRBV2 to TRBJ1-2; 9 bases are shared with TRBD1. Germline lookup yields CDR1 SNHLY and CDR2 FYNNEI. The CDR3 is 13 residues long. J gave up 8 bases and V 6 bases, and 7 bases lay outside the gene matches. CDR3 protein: CASRPTGGGGYTF. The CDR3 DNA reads TGTGCCAGCAGGCCAACAGGGGGCGGGGGCTACACCTTC.

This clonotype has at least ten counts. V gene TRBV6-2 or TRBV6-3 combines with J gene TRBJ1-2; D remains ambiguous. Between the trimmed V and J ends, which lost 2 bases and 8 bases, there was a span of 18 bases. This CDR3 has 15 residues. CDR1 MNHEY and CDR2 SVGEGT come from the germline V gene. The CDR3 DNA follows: TGTGCCAGCAGTTACAGCGGGGTGACCCGTTTGGGCTACACCTTC. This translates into CASSYSGVTRLGYTF.

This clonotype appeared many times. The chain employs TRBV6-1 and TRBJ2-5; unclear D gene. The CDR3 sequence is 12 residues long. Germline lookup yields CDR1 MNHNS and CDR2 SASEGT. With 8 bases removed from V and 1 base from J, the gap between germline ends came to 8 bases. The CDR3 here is CASVDVQETQYF. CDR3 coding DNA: TGTGCCAGCGTAGATGTCCAAGAGACCCAGTACTTC.

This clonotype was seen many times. CDR3 nucleotide sequence: TGCGCCAGCAGTGACGGGGCCACTGAAGCTTTCTTT. Protein product: CASSDGATEAFF. This chain uses TRBV5-1 with TRBJ1-1, with D tentatively TRBD1 (5 bases). The CDR3 extends over 12 amino acids. CDR1 is SGHRS and CDR2 is YFSETQ in the germline V gene. Trimming took off 5 bases at V and 4 bases at J, with 9 bases between the two ends.

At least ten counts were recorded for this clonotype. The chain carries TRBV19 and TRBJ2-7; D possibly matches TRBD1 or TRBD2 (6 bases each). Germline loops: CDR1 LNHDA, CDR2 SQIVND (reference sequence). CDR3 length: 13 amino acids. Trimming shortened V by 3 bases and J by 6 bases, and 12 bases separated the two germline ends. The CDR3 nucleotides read TGTGCCAGTAGTATTTCGGGGGCGTCCGAGCAGTACTTC. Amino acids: CASSISGASEQYF. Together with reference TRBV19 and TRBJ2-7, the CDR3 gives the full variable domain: DGGITQSPKYLFRKEGQNVTLSCEQNLNHDAMYWYRQDPGQGLRLIYYSQIVNDFQKGDIAEGYSVSREKKESFPLTVTSAQKNPTAFYLCASSISGASEQYFGPGTRLTVT.

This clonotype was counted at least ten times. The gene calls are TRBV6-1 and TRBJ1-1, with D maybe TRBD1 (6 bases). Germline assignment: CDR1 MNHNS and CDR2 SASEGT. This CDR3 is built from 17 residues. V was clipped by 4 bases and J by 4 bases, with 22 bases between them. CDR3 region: CASSARDPWGRGTEAFF. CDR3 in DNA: TGTGCCAGCAGTGCAAGGGACCCGTGGGGGCGCGGCACTGAAGCTTTCTTT.